Listed here are 20 T cell receptor beta chains from one sample, sequenced in a study of T cells after yellow fever vaccination. TCRdb re-derived calls from the 5' RACE reads in MiXCR, one entry per CDR3 protein. Here the sample spans around 340,000 distinct CDR3 sequences, roughly an eighth being singletons. The specimen comprised CD4+ T cells sorted from PBMCs, sampled 15 days after the yellow fever booster vaccination. The receptors come from a man aged 18 to 35 who received the YFV17D yellow fever vaccine.

This clonotype was picked up many times. The gene calls are TRBV7-6 and TRBJ1-3; D not resolved. The germline V gene has CDR1 SGHVS and CDR2 FNYEAQ. The CDR3 is 15 residues long. V lost 0 bases and J lost 6, with 12 bases in between. The chain's CDR3 is CASSLAGSDPNTIYF. The CDR3 region has the DNA TGTGCCAGCAGCTTAGCCGGGTCGGATCCAAACACCATATATTTT. The variable domain in full, completed from reference TRBV7-6 and TRBJ1-3, reads GAGVSQSPRYKVTKRGQDVALRCDPISGHVSLYWYRQALGQGPEFLTYFNYEAQQDKSGLPNDRFSAERPEGSISTLTIQRTEQRDSAMYRCASSLAGSDPNTIYFGEGSWLTVV.

This clonotype turned up a few times. CDR3: CASKQGWTAGELFF. CDR3 bases: TGTGCCAGTAAGCAGGGTTGGACTGCCGGGGAGCTGTTTTTT. The V and J genes are TRBV19 and TRBJ2-2; D tentatively fits TRBD1 or TRBD2 (5 bases each). This CDR3 comprises 14 residues. V lost 7 bases and J lost 6, with 15 bases in between. Germline V CDR1 and CDR2: LNHDA, SQIVND (reference sequence).

This rearrangement joins TRBV11-2 to TRBJ2-7, with D possibly TRBD1 on 6 matching bases. The CDR3 is 14 amino acids. Trimming took 1 base from V and 7 from J, leaving 14 bases between them. Germline V gives CDR1 SGHAT, CDR2 FQNNGV. The CDR3, as DNA: TGTGCCAGCAGCTTAGCCTGGACAGACCGGGAGCAGTACTTC. This encodes CASSLAWTDREQYF.

The rearrangement uses TRBV5-5 and TRBJ1-4; D remains ambiguous. Trimming cost V 0 bases and J 7 bases, with 7 bases left between them. Germline CDR1 SGHKS, CDR2 YYEKEE (reference sequence). This CDR3 region has 13 residues. The CDR3 coding sequence is TGTGCCAGCAGCTTGGCCGTAGTTGAAAAACTGTTTTTT. Translated: CASSLAVVEKLFF.

This clonotype was seen repeatedly, ten times or more. The junction differs from germline at one of its ends, possibly a read error. This chain links TRBV5-1 with TRBJ2-6; tentative D call: TRBD1 (5 bases). CDR3 size: 14 residues. The germline V gene has CDR1 SGHRS and CDR2 YFSETQ. The CDR3 nucleotides read TGTGCCAGCAGTGACAGCTCTGGGGCCAACGTCCTGACTTTC. Protein product: CASSDSSGANVLTF.

In this sample, this clonotype turned up a few times. CDR3 in DNA: TGTGCCAGCAGTTCTTACCAGGGGGCTCGGGCTGAAGCTTTCTTT. As protein: CASSSYQGARAEAFF. V usage is TRBV28 and J usage is TRBJ1-1, with TRBD1 identical over 8 bases. Germline V gene data show CDR1 as MDHEN and CDR2 as SYDVKM. Losses at the gene ends were 4 bases for V and 6 bases for J; bases not matched to a gene: 10. The CDR3 is made up of 15 amino acids.

This clonotype appeared many times. V usage is TRBV9 and J usage is TRBJ2-1; 7 nucleotides align to TRBD2. CDR1 and CDR2 (germline): SGDLS, YYNGEE. J was trimmed by 8 bases and V by 0 bases; bases with no gene match: 8. The CDR3 spans 15 residues. The CDR3 reads CASSVVGLVFDEQFF. The CDR3 nucleotides read TGTGCCAGCAGCGTAGTAGGACTAGTATTCGATGAGCAGTTCTTC.

This clonotype was counted ten times or more. The chain combines TRBV5-1 with TRBJ2-1; D remains unclear. CDR3 length equals 13 residues. Germline CDR1 and CDR2: SGHRS and YFSETQ. V shed 0 bases and J shed 4 bases, with 5 bases lying between them. The CDR3 DNA is TGCGCCAGCAGCTTGGAGTTGTACAATGAGCAGTTCTTC. It specifies CASSLELYNEQFF. The full variable domain, its missing parts supplied by reference TRBV5-1 and TRBJ2-1, is KAGVTQTPRYLIKTRGQQVTLSCSPISGHRSVSWYQQTPGQGLQFLFEYFSETQRNKGNFPGRFSGRQFSNSRSEMNVSTLELGDSALYLCASSLELYNEQFFGPGTRLTVL.

This clonotype was observed a few times. The gene calls are TRBV23-1 and TRBJ2-7, with D uncertain. TRBV23-1 is reported as an ORF; its role is uncertain. CDR3 length: 13 amino acids. Trimming pared 10 bases from V and 0 bases from J, leaving 13 bases between. CDR3 sequence: CATEASLSYEQYV. In DNA form, the CDR3 reads TGCGCCACAGAGGCCTCCCTCTCCTACGAGCAGTACGTC.

The rearrangement uses TRBV5-1 and TRBJ2-7, with a weak D call TRBD1 (6 bases). The CDR3 is 9 amino acids. The V gene's germline CDR1 is SGHRS and CDR2 YFSETQ. For the CDR3, the DNA is TGCGCCAGGCCGCCGGGACATCCCGTC. This encodes CARPPGHPV.

The genes are TRBV18 and TRBJ1-1; no reliable D call. The germline CDR1 and CDR2 sequences are KGHSH and LQKENI. The CDR3 spans 13 residues. V lost 10 bases and J 1 base, leaving 13 bases between the germline ends. CDR3 residues: CATHTGQNTEAFF. CDR3 DNA: TGTGCCACCCATACCGGCCAGAACACTGAAGCTTTCTTT. Variable domain in full (rest from reference TRBV18 and TRBJ1-1): NAGVMQNPRHLVRRRGQEARLRCSPMKGHSHVYWYRQLPEEGLKFMVYLQKENIIDESGMPKERFSAEFPKEGPSILRIQQVVRGDSAAYFCATHTGQNTEAFFGQGTRLTVV.

This clonotype was observed a few times. The chain uses TRBV7-9 and TRBJ1-1; D perhaps matches TRBD1 (5 bases). Germline V gives CDR1 SEHNR, CDR2 FQNEAQ (reference sequence). The CDR3 has 16 amino acids. Between the trimmed V and J ends, which lost 7 bases and 1 base, there was a span of 19 bases. CDR3 loop: CASTRMVFGGNTEAFF. The DNA of the CDR3 is TGTGCCAGCACCAGGATGGTGTTTGGGGGGAACACTGAAGCTTTCTTT.

The V call is TRBV7-9, the J call TRBJ2-5; weak D call: TRBD2 (6 bases). The length of the CDR3 is 15 residues. V was pared by 2 bases and J by 5 bases, with 15 bases between. Germline V gene data show CDR1 as SEHNR and CDR2 as FQNEAQ (reference sequence). CDR3 region: CASSLTPGLRETQYF. For the CDR3, the DNA is TGTGCCAGCAGCTTAACCCCGGGACTCCGGGAGACCCAGTACTTC.

The V and J genes are TRBV29-1 and TRBJ1-2; maybe TRBD1 (5 bases). Germline V CDR1 and CDR2: SQVTM, ANQGSEA. V shed 3 bases and J shed 5 bases, with 22 bases lying between them. The CDR3 loop spans 16 amino acids. CDR3 bases: TGCAGCGTTGACTCGTTTGTCGGTACAGGCAAATATGGCTACACCTTC. It encodes CSVDSFVGTGKYGYTF. The full variable domain, rest sourced from reference TRBV29-1 and TRBJ1-2, is SAVISQKPSRDICQRGTSLTIQCQVDSQVTMMFWYRQQPGQSLTLIATANQGSEATYESGFVIDKFPISRPNLTFSTLTVSNMSPEDSSIYLCSVDSFVGTGKYGYTFGSGTRLTVV.

This clonotype was recorded a few times. J is TRBJ2-7 and V is TRBV7-2; D possibly corresponds to TRBD1 (6 bases). Germline CDR1 SGHTA, CDR2 FQGNSA. The CDR3 runs 13 residues. V was pared by 4 bases and J by 3 bases, with 10 bases between. The CDR3 spells CASSWRTDYEQYF. As DNA, the CDR3 is TGTGCCAGCAGCTGGAGGACAGACTACGAGCAGTACTTC.

This clonotype has more than one count but fewer than ten. This chain connects TRBV7-2 to TRBJ1-6, with D unclear. In germline, CDR1 is SGHTA, CDR2 FQGNSA. The V and J ends lost 11 bases and 0 bases respectively, with 8 bases between them. This CDR3 region has 13 residues. As DNA, the CDR3 is TGTGCCGTACGGAGCTCCTATAATTCACCCCTCCACTTT. This translates into CAVRSSYNSPLHF.

This clonotype was seen many times. The J gene is TRBJ1-6, the V gene TRBV27; 12 nucleotides align to TRBD1. CDR3 size: 15 residues. V gave up 4 bases and J gave up 6 bases; unmatched junction bases: 1. Germline CDR1 MNHEY, CDR2 SMNVEV (reference sequence). CDR3 coding DNA: TGTGCCAGCAGTTGGGACAGGGGGCGTAATTCACCCCTCCACTTT. Translating it yields CASSWDRGRNSPLHF.

The gene calls are TRBV6-2 or TRBV6-3 and TRBJ2-1, with no clear D. The germline V and J ends were trimmed by 7 bases and 7 bases, with 14 bases remaining between them. The CDR3 totals 13 residues. Germline CDR1 reads MNHEY; CDR2 reads SVGEGT. DNA for the CDR3: TGTGCCAGCACCCCCTGGGGTGGGAATGAGCAGTTCTTC. Protein product: CASTPWGGNEQFF.

This clonotype has more than one count but fewer than ten. This rearrangement joins TRBV20-1 to TRBJ2-5; no clear D gene. Trimming took off 6 bases at V and 2 bases at J, with 13 bases between the two ends. The CDR3 totals 13 residues. The germline V gene encodes CDR1 DFQATT and CDR2 SNEGSKA (reference sequence). CDR3 region: CSAPALGQETQYF. DNA for the CDR3: TGCAGTGCCCCGGCCCTGGGGCAAGAGACCCAGTACTTC.

The table lists this clonotype with many counts. The chain uses TRBV7-2 and TRBJ2-7; tentative D call: TRBD1 (5 bases). This CDR3 is built from 15 residues. The V gene's germline CDR1 is SGHTA and CDR2 FQGNSA. The germline V and J ends were trimmed by 4 bases and 1 base, with 14 bases remaining between them. The CDR3 DNA is TGTGCCAGCAGCTCCCAGGGCTCGCAGTCCTACGAGCAGTACTTC. It is translated as CASSSQGSQSYEQYF.